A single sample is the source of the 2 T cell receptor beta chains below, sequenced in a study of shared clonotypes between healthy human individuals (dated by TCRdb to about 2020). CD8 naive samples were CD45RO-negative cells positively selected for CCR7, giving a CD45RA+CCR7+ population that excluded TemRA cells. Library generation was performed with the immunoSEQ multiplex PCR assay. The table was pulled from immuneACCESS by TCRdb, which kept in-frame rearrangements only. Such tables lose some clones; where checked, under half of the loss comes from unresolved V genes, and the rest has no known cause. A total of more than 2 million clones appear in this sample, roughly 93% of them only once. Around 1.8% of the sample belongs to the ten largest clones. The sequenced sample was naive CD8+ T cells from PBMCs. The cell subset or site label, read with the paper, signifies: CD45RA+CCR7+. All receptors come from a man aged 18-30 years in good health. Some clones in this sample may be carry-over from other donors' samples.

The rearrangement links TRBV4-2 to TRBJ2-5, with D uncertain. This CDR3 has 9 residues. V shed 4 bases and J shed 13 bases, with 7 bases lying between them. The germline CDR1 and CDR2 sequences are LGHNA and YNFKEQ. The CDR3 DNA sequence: TGTGCCAGCAGCCCCCGGTCGTACTTC. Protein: CASSPRSYF.

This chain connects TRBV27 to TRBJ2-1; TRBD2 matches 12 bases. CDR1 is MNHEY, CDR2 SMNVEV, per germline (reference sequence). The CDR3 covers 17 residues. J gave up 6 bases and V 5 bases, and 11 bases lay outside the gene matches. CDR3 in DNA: TGTGCCAGCAGTCTTCCCCTAGCGGGAGGGCGAGTCAATGAGCAGTTCTTC. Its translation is CASSLPLAGGRVNEQFF.